The entry below describes one T cell receptor beta chain. Donors were ostensibly healthy at sampling, although undocumented immune exposures were probable. The data were obtained in a study of cytomegalovirus exposure and HLA in healthy donors. Use of 60 Vbeta and 13 Jbeta primers characterized the PCR. Measured with immunoSEQ multiplex PCR; TCRdb has only the in-frame clones, and not every one. The sample shows around 200,000 clones, around four fifths of them seen only once. Trimming pared 4 bases from V and 2 bases from J, leaving 9 bases between. Germline V gene sequence: CDR1 SGHNT, CDR2 YYREEE (reference sequence). CDR3 size: 13 residues.

The sequenced sample was PBMCs. The chain uses TRBV5-4 and TRBJ1-2; possible D gene TRBD1, 6 bases. The source is a woman aged 50 to 60 in good health and CMV-seropositive. The chain's CDR3 is CASSPDSNYGYTF. The CDR3 DNA reads TGTGCCAGCAGCCCGGACAGCAACTATGGCTACACCTTC. The full variable domain, with the rest looked up from reference TRBV5-4 and TRBJ1-2, is ETGVTQSPTHLIKTRGQQVTLRCSSQSGHNTVSWYQQALGQGPQFIFQYYREEENGRGNFPPRFSGLQFPNYSSELNVNALELDDSALYLCASSPDSNYGYTFGSGTRLTVV.